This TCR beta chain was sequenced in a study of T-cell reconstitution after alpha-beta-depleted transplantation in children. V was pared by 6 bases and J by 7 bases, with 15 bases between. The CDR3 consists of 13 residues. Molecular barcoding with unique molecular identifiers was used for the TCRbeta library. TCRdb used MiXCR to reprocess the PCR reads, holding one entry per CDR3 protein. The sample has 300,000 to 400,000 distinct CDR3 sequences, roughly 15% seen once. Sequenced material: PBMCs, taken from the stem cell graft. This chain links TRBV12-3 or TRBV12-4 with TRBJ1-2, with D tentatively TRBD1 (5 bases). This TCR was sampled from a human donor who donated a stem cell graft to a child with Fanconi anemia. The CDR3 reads CASRRTWAGGYTF. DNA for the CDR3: TGTGCCAGCAGGAGGACATGGGCGGGTGGCTACACCTTC.